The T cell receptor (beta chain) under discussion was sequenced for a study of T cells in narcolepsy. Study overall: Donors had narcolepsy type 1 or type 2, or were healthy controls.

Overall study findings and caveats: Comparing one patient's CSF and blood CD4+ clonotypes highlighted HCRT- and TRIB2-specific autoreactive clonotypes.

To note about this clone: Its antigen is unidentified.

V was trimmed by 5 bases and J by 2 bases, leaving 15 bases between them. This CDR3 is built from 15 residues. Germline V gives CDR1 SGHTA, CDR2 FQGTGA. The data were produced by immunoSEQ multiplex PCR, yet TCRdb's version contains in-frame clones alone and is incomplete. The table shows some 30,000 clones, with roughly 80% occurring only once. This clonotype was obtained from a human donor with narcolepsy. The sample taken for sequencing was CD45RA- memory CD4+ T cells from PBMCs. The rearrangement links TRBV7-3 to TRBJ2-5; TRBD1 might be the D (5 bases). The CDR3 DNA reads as TGTGCCAGCAGCCCCCAGGGCACCAAACAAGAGACCCAGTACTTC. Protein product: CASSPQGTKQETQYF.